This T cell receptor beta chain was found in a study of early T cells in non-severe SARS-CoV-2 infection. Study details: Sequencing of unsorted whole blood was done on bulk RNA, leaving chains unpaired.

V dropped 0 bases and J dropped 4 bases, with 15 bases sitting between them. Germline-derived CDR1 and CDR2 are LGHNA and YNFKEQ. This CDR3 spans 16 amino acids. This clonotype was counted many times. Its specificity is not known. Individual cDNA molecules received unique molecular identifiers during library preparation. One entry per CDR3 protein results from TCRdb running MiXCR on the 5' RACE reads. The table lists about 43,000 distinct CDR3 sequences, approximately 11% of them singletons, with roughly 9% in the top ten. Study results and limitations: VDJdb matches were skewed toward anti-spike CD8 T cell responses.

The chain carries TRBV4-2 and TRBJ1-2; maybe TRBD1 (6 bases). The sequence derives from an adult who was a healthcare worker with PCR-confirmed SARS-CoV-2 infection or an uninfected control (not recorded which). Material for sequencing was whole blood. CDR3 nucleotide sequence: TGTGCCAGCAGCCAAGATGGGGGTCAGGGGCCCTATGGCTACACCTTC. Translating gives CASSQDGGQGPYGYTF.